Presented here are 15 T cell receptor beta chains from one specimen sequenced in a study of regulatory T cells in long-lasting Graves disease. To make TCR beta libraries, researchers used iRepertoire HTBI primers and Arm-PCR of CDR3 regions. Each CDR3 protein is one row after TCRdb ran MiXCR on the multiplex PCR reads. The sample consists of some 350,000 distinct CDR3 sequences, about a sixth of them appearing once. Time point: newly diagnosed GD, antithyroid drugs for less than 3 months. PBMC-derived RNA was used for the TCR library. The same sample was also used in a study of T cells in Graves' hyperthyroidism and ophthalmopathy.

The material was peripheral blood mononuclear cells (PBMCs), obtained at new diagnosis, from a patient treated with antithyroid drugs. These receptors originate from a woman in her late teens or twenties with Graves disease.

On this clonotype: Given a much more abundant clone one base away, this may be a read error. The J gene is TRBJ2-7, the V gene TRBV28, with D perhaps matching TRBD1 or TRBD2 (5 bases each). The CDR3 covers 15 residues. Trimming pared 7 bases from V and 8 bases from J, leaving 24 bases between. Germline-derived CDR1 and CDR2 are MDHEN and SYDVKM. The CDR3 DNA is TGTGCCAGCACCCCCTTCGTGGGGGAGAGTTACAAGCAGTACTTC. It encodes CASTPFVGESYKQYF.

The chain uses TRBV11-2 and TRBJ2-1; 12 bases align to TRBD2. Trimming removed 6 bases from V and 2 bases from J; junction bases left unmatched: 2. The CDR3 length is 15 residues. Germline CDR1 and CDR2: SGHAT and FQNNGV. The CDR3 coding sequence is TGTGCCAGCAGGACTAGCGGGGGTGCCTACAATGAGCAGTTCTTC. Translated: CASRTSGGAYNEQFF.

This clonotype has ten or more counts. J is TRBJ1-1 and V is TRBV28; TRBD1 aligns across 7 bases. Germline trimming cut 5 bases from V and 5 bases from J; bases unmatched to any gene: 5. Germline CDR1 reads MDHEN; CDR2 reads SYDVKM. This CDR3 contains 13 residues. The CDR3 loop reads CASSRVQGTEAFF. CDR3 nucleotides: TGTGCCAGCAGTCGAGTACAGGGGACTGAAGCTTTCTTT.

This clonotype was seen ten or more times. V usage is TRBV6-5 and J usage is TRBJ2-5; unclear D gene. Trimming took 2 bases from V and 1 from J, leaving 8 bases between them. Per germline, CDR1 MNHEY and CDR2 SVGAGI. CDR3 length: 14 residues. The CDR3 here is CASSYESVQETQYF. The CDR3 coding sequence is TGTGCCAGCAGTTACGAGTCGGTCCAAGAGACCCAGTACTTC.

This clonotype came up a few times. The chain couples TRBV7-3 to TRBJ2-1, with unresolved D. CDR3 length: 14 residues. Germline CDR1 reads SGHTA; CDR2 reads FQGTGA. The germline V and J ends were trimmed by 6 bases and 8 bases, with 17 bases remaining between them. This CDR3 reads CASRLGFSSHEQFF. The CDR3 DNA reads TGTGCCAGCAGACTGGGGTTTTCATCGCATGAGCAGTTCTTC.

This clonotype has at least ten counts. The chain links TRBV11-2 to TRBJ2-5; D tentatively fits TRBD1 or TRBD2 (5 bases each). Trimming removed 2 bases from V and 9 bases from J, with 7 bases in between. The germline V gene has CDR1 SGHAT and CDR2 FQNNGV. The CDR3 contains 11 residues. CDR3 coding DNA: TGTGCCAGCAGCTTACTGGGGGCCCAGTACTTC. It codes for CASSLLGAQYF.

This clonotype was observed a few times. V is TRBV29-1 and J is TRBJ1-1; maybe TRBD1 (5 bases). CDR3 length equals 15 residues. Germline-derived CDR1 and CDR2 are SQVTM and ANQGSEA. V was trimmed by 4 bases and J by 0 bases, leaving 15 bases between them. The CDR3 DNA is TGCAGCGTTGTAACAGGTGGCATGGTGAACACTGAAGCTTTCTTT. It translates to CSVVTGGMVNTEAFF.

This clonotype was seen ten or more times. The J gene is TRBJ2-1, the V gene TRBV6-1; weak D call: TRBD2 (5 bases). This CDR3 contains 16 residues. The ends were cut back, 2 bases at V and 4 bases at J, with 15 bases in the middle. The germline V gene encodes CDR1 MNHNS and CDR2 SASEGT. CDR3 sequence: CASSERAIALYNEQFF. The CDR3 nucleotides read TGTGCCAGCAGTGAACGAGCCATAGCGTTGTACAATGAGCAGTTCTTC.

Concerning this clonotype itself: Since a much larger clone is just one base distant, this may be a read error. CDR3 nucleotide sequence: TGTGCCAGCAGGAATTACGGACGGGGGGCTGGCCAGCCCCAGCATTTT. As protein: CASRNYGRGAGQPQHF. The chain carries TRBV5-5 and TRBJ1-5, with a possible D match to TRBD1 (6 bases). Trimming took off 5 bases at V and 7 bases at J, with 22 bases between the two ends. Germline-derived CDR1 and CDR2 are SGHKS and YYEKEE (reference sequence). This CDR3 region has 16 residues.

This clonotype was observed many times. The rearrangement uses TRBV24-1 and TRBJ2-1, with D perhaps given as TRBD1 or TRBD2 (5 bases each). The CDR3 loop spans 19 amino acids. The ends were cut back, 4 bases at V and 2 bases at J, with 23 bases in the middle. Germline CDR1 is KGHDR and CDR2 is SFDVKD. This CDR3 reads CATSDPINREGTPYNEQFF. The CDR3, as DNA: TGTGCCACCAGTGACCCCATCAATCGCGAGGGGACCCCCTACAATGAGCAGTTCTTC.

V is TRBV20-1 and J is TRBJ2-5; no definite D call. CDR3 length equals 10 residues. V was pared by 6 bases and J by 5 bases, with 7 bases between. In germline, CDR1 is DFQATT, CDR2 SNEGSKA (reference sequence). CDR3 coding DNA: TGCAGTGCCCGCTTTGAGACCCAGTACTTC. It yields the protein CSARFETQYF.

This clonotype was detected ten times or more. The chain employs TRBV20-1 and TRBJ2-3, with TRBD2 matching 11 bases. The CDR3 has 15 amino acids. V trimming: 3 bases; J trimming: 3 bases; junction bases outside the gene matches: 5. Germline loops: CDR1 DFQATT, CDR2 SNEGSKA (reference sequence). In DNA form, the CDR3 reads TGCAGTGCTAGTTTACTAGCGGGAGATACAGATACGCAGTATTTT. Translation gives CSASLLAGDTDTQYF.

In this sample, this clonotype turned up a few times. The chain is built from TRBV4-1 and TRBJ2-1; 9 nucleotides match TRBD1. CDR3 length: 15 residues. The germline CDR1 and CDR2 sequences are MGHRA and YSYEKL. V was clipped by 4 bases and J by 9 bases; unmatched bases: 10. As DNA, the CDR3 is TGCGCCAGCAGCCTAACCGGGACAGGGAACTCTGAGCAGTTCTTC. Amino acid sequence: CASSLTGTGNSEQFF.

This clonotype was detected only a few times. This rearrangement joins TRBV10-3 to TRBJ2-5; D possibly corresponds to TRBD2 (5 bases). This CDR3 contains 14 residues. V shed 4 bases and J shed 0 bases, with 9 bases lying between them. Germline V lookup: CDR1 ENHRY, CDR2 SYGVKD. In nucleotides, the CDR3 is TGTGCCATCAGTGCGCAGCGGTACCAAGAGACCCAGTACTTC. Residues: CAISAQRYQETQYF.

This clonotype has ten or more counts. This chain connects TRBV6-1 to TRBJ2-7; D not resolved. In germline, CDR1 is MNHNS, CDR2 SASEGT. This CDR3 comprises 15 residues. Trimming left V 0 bases short and J 2 bases short, with 11 bases between. The CDR3 region is CASSEAPPGPYEQYF. The CDR3 DNA follows: TGTGCCAGCAGTGAAGCTCCGCCGGGCCCCTACGAGCAGTACTTC.